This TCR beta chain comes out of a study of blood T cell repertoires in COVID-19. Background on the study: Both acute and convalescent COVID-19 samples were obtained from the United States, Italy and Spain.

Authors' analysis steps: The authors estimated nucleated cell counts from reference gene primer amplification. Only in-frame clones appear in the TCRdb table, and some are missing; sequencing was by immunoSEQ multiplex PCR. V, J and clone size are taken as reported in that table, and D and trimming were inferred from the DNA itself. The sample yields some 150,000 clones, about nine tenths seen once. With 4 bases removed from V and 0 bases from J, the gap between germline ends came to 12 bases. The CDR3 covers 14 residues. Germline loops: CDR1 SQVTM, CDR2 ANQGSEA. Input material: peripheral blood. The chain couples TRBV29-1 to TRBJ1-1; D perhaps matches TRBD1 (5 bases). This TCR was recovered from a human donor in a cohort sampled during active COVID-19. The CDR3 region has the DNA TGCAGCGTTGCGACAGTACCCATGAACACTGAAGCTTTCTTT. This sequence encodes CSVATVPMNTEAFF.